The rows below give T cell receptor beta chains drawn from one sample of a study of T cell responses to AZD1222 COVID-19 vaccine. The assay was immunoSEQ multiplex PCR, and TCRdb's table has in-frame clones only and misses some. The table includes some 88,000 clones, just over 90% detected once. The source was peripheral blood, collected 28 days after the second AZD1222 dose. Every receptor here comes from an adult who received the AZD1222 COVID-19 vaccine. CDR3s include the opening cysteine and the closing phenylalanine or tryptophan. The D gene is left open where the match is weak. A clone size is listed for some rows: how often the clone was seen (once, few, many), or a class if it is expanded.

CDR3nt: TGTGCCAGCAGTTTAGTCGGGGAGCAGTACTTC; CDR3aa: CASSLVGEQYF; j_gene: TRBJ2-7; abundance: .; d_gene: .; v_gene: TRBV12-3/TRBV12-4
CDR3nt: TGTGCCAGCAGCTTACAAACTGCGAGGAACACCGGGGAGCTGTTTTTT; CDR3aa: CASSLQTARNTGELFF; j_gene: TRBJ2-2; abundance: .; d_gene: .; v_gene: TRBV7-2
CDR3nt: TGTGCCATCAGGGCCGGAGGGGGTCATCAGCCCCAGCATTTT; CDR3aa: CAIRAGGGHQPQHF; j_gene: TRBJ1-5; abundance: .; d_gene: .; v_gene: TRBV10-3
CDR3nt: TGTGCCAGCAGTTCTCCTACCCGTCTTACTGGAAACACCATATATTTT; CDR3aa: CASSSPTRLTGNTIYF; j_gene: TRBJ1-3; abundance: .; d_gene: .; v_gene: TRBV28
CDR3nt: TGTGCCAGCAGCCAAGAACAGGTCCTTGGATATGGCTACACCTTC; CDR3aa: CASSQEQVLGYGYTF; j_gene: TRBJ1-2; abundance: few; d_gene: .; v_gene: TRBV14
CDR3nt: TGCGCCAGCAGTTATGGACAGAGACCTAGCACAGATACGCAGTATTTT; CDR3aa: CASSYGQRPSTDTQYF; j_gene: TRBJ2-3; abundance: .; d_gene: .; v_gene: TRBV5-1
CDR3nt: TGTGCCAGCACGTCGACAGGGGGCAACTATGGCTACACCTTC; CDR3aa: CASTSTGGNYGYTF; j_gene: TRBJ1-2; abundance: .; d_gene: TRBD1; v_gene: TRBV6-5
CDR3nt: TGTGCCACCAGTGATAGGGGGGCATCCCTGTCAGATACGCAGTATTTT; CDR3aa: CATSDRGASLSDTQYF; j_gene: TRBJ2-3; abundance: .; d_gene: .; v_gene: TRBV24-1
CDR3nt: TGTGCCAGCAGCTCCGGACATAGCTACACCTTC; CDR3aa: CASSSGHSYTF; j_gene: TRBJ1-2; abundance: .; d_gene: .; v_gene: TRBV7-6
CDR3nt: TGTGCCAGCAGCCCCGCCGGACAGGGGGCCTACGAGCAGTACTTC; CDR3aa: CASSPAGQGAYEQYF; j_gene: TRBJ2-7; abundance: .; d_gene: TRBD1; v_gene: TRBV7-8
CDR3nt: TGCGCCAGCAGTGAACAGGGGGTTGGCTACACCTTC; CDR3aa: CASSEQGVGYTF; j_gene: TRBJ1-2; abundance: once; d_gene: TRBD1; v_gene: TRBV10-2
CDR3nt: TGTGCCAGTAAAGGGCGCTTCGGGAGTACTAATGAAAAACTGTTTTTT; CDR3aa: CASKGRFGSTNEKLFF; j_gene: TRBJ1-4; abundance: .; d_gene: .; v_gene: TRBV19
CDR3nt: TGTGCCACCAGACAAGGCGGGGGGGCGTACAATGAGCAGTTCTTC; CDR3aa: CATRQGGGAYNEQFF; j_gene: TRBJ2-1; abundance: few; d_gene: TRBD2; v_gene: TRBV24-1
CDR3nt: TGTGCCAGCAGTTTCCTAGGACAGTCCCGGGGGACCCAGTACTTC; CDR3aa: CASSFLGQSRGTQYF; j_gene: TRBJ2-5; abundance: .; d_gene: .; v_gene: TRBV6-2/TRBV6-3
CDR3nt: TGTGCCAGCTCACCAGAAAGAGAGACCCAGTACTTC; CDR3aa: CASSPERETQYF; j_gene: TRBJ2-5; abundance: .; d_gene: .; v_gene: TRBV18
CDR3nt: TGTGCCAGCAGCTTAGGGGGGACAGGGTATCAGCCCCAGCATTTT; CDR3aa: CASSLGGTGYQPQHF; j_gene: TRBJ1-5; abundance: .; d_gene: TRBD1; v_gene: TRBV7-2